These 27 T cell receptor beta chains share one sample of origin, sequenced in a study of T cell changes during pregnancy in multiple sclerosis. Profiled with immunoSEQ multiplex PCR; TCRdb holds only in-frame clones, not every one. There are some 73,000 clones in the sample; approximately 92% occur only once, and 2.5% to 3.5% lies in the top ten. The material was peripheral blood, obtained in the third trimester of pregnancy. These receptors were taken from a female donor in good health, enrolled as a control in a pregnancy study.

This clone is a singleton in its sample. The chain recombines TRBV10-1 with TRBJ2-7, with D unresolved. The CDR3 totals 12 residues. CDR1 is WNHNN and CDR2 is SYGVQD in the germline V gene (reference sequence). The ends were cut back, 3 bases at V and 5 bases at J, with 8 bases in the middle. CDR3 sequence: CASSERVDEQYF. DNA for the CDR3: TGCGCCAGCAGTGAAAGAGTCGACGAGCAGTACTTC.

In this sample, this clone turned up once. The gene calls are TRBV10-3 and TRBJ2-7, with D possibly matching TRBD2 (6 bases). V dropped 1 base and J dropped 0 bases, with 7 bases sitting between them. CDR1 and CDR2 (germline): ENHRY, SYGVKD. The CDR3 is 14 residues long. CDR3 DNA sequence: TGTGCCATCAGTGAGTTAGCGGACTCCTACGAGCAGTACTTC. This sequence encodes CAISELADSYEQYF.

This clone appeared once. The J gene is TRBJ2-1, the V gene TRBV5-1, with D perhaps TRBD2 (6 bases). This CDR3 has 16 residues. V was cut by 4 bases and J by 0 bases, with 14 bases left in between. Germline CDR1 SGHRS, CDR2 YFSETQ. CDR3 in amino acids: CASSPGTFGSYNEQFF. The CDR3 DNA reads TGCGCCAGCAGCCCCGGGACTTTTGGCTCCTACAATGAGCAGTTCTTC.

The chain combines TRBV28 with TRBJ1-1; TRBD1 aligns across 7 bases. The CDR3 runs 14 residues. The germline CDR1 and CDR2 sequences are MDHEN and SYDVKM. V was clipped by 3 bases and J by 10 bases; unmatched bases: 11. The CDR3 DNA is TGTGCCAGCAGTTTCGTCAGGGGGGTGGGTAGAGCTTTCTTT. It translates to CASSFVRGVGRAFF.

The chain employs TRBV7-2 and TRBJ2-3, with 12 bases lining up with TRBD2. This CDR3 has 17 amino acids. From germline, CDR1 is SGHTA and CDR2 FQGNSA. The junction had 7 bases not matched to a gene; V was cut back by 6 bases and J by 0 bases. CDR3 loop: CASRPLAGGLSTDTQYF. CDR3 nucleotide sequence: TGTGCCAGCAGACCACTAGCGGGAGGTCTTAGCACAGATACGCAGTATTTT.

CDR3 residues: CASSWVAGAGEQYF. CDR3 nucleotides: TGCGCCAGCAGCTGGGTAGCGGGAGCGGGGGAGCAGTACTTC. The chain is built from TRBV5-1 and TRBJ2-7; TRBD2 aligns across 9 bases. Looked up from germline, CDR1 is SGHRS and CDR2 is YFSETQ. The V gene end was trimmed by 3 bases and the J gene end by 7 bases; junction bases not matched to a gene: 8. The CDR3 runs to 14 residues.

As regards this clone: An end of the junction differs from the germline gene, which may be a read error. The V and J genes are TRBV7-7 and TRBJ2-7; TRBD1 matches at 8 bases. Looked up from germline, CDR1 is SSHAT and CDR2 is FNYEAQ (reference sequence). CDR3 length: 14 amino acids. As DNA, the CDR3 is TGTGCTAGCAGCTTCGGACAGGGCTCAGACGAGCAGTACTTC. Translating gives CASSFGQGSDEQYF.

The V call is TRBV27, the J call TRBJ1-1; a weak D match, TRBD1 (5 bases). Trimming took off 5 bases at V and 9 bases at J, with 16 bases between the two ends. Germline assignment: CDR1 MNHEY and CDR2 SMNVEV (reference sequence). The CDR3 runs to 13 residues. The CDR3 DNA reads TGTGCCAGCAGTAGGTCAGGGCTGGGGAAAGCTTTCTTT. This gives the protein CASSRSGLGKAFF.

The rearrangement links TRBV9 to TRBJ2-3; the D gene is possibly TRBD2 (5 bases). V was clipped by 0 bases and J by 5 bases, with 13 bases between them. The CDR3 sequence is 15 residues long. Germline loops: CDR1 SGDLS, CDR2 YYNGEE. The CDR3 coding sequence is TGTGCCAGCAGCGTAGATCGGGGAGCAATAGATACGCAGTATTTT. Its protein product is CASSVDRGAIDTQYF. The complete variable domain, with remaining parts taken from reference TRBV9 and TRBJ2-3, reads DSGVTQTPKHLITATGQRVTLRCSPRSGDLSVYWYQQSLDQGLQFLIQYYNGEERAKGNILERFSAQQFPDLHSELNLSSLELGDSALYFCASSVDRGAIDTQYFGPGTRLTVL.

The J gene is TRBJ2-5, the V gene TRBV4-1, with 11 bases that match TRBD1. Looked up from germline, CDR1 is MGHRA and CDR2 is YSYEKL. The V segment lost 0 bases and the J segment 4 bases; nucleotides outside the gene matches: 4. The CDR3 length is 16 residues. CDR3 nucleotide sequence: TGCGCCAGCAGCCAAGATCGGACAGGGGGCCTAGAGACCCAGTACTTC. As protein: CASSQDRTGGLETQYF.

This chain connects TRBV27 to TRBJ2-7, with 8 bases identical to TRBD2. The germline V gene encodes CDR1 MNHEY and CDR2 SMNVEV (reference sequence). With V trimmed by 5 bases and J by 1 base, 4 bases remained unmatched. The CDR3 contains 14 residues. The CDR3 bases are TGTGCCAGCAGTCTCCCGGGGGGGTCCTACGAGCAGTACTTC. Translated: CASSLPGGSYEQYF.

The rearrangement links TRBV7-2 to TRBJ2-5, with D perhaps matching TRBD2 (5 bases). The ends were cut back, 2 bases at V and 1 base at J, with 11 bases in the middle. The CDR3 runs 15 residues. CDR1 is SGHTA and CDR2 is FQGNSA in the germline V gene. CDR3 loop: CASSLLVGLQETQYF. The CDR3 nucleotides read TGTGCCAGCAGCTTATTGGTCGGACTCCAAGAGACCCAGTACTTC.

The J gene is TRBJ2-7, the V gene TRBV29-1, with D possibly TRBD2 on 6 matching bases. V was trimmed by 1 base and J by 3 bases, leaving 13 bases between them. The length of the CDR3 is 14 residues. Germline V CDR1 and CDR2: SQVTM, ANQGSEA. In DNA form, the CDR3 reads TGCAGCGTTGAAGTAGTAGGCGGGAACTACGAGCAGTACTTC. Translated: CSVEVVGGNYEQYF.

The J gene is TRBJ2-3, the V gene TRBV28; 7 nucleotides match TRBD2. Germline V gene sequence: CDR1 MDHEN, CDR2 SYDVKM. The CDR3 length is 16 residues. The ends lost 2 bases at V and 1 base at J; junction bases unmatched: 6. The CDR3, as DNA: TGTGCCAGCAGTTTAGGGGGGGTATGGGGCACAGATACGCAGTATTTT. Its protein is CASSLGGVWGTDTQYF.

V is TRBV5-4 and J is TRBJ2-3; no clear D. The V end was cut by 4 bases, the J end by 6 bases, with 9 bases between. Germline V gene lookup returns CDR1 SGHNT and CDR2 YYREEE (reference sequence). There are 12 residues in the CDR3. The CDR3 protein is CASSREEDTQYF. CDR3 sequence (DNA): TGTGCCAGCAGCCGAGAAGAGGATACGCAGTATTTT.

With regard to this clone: In the same sample, other DNA sequences code for this CDR3. The chain joins TRBV5-1 to TRBJ2-5; 14 bases are a match to TRBD2. This CDR3 region has 15 residues. V shed 4 bases and J 5 bases; nucleotides not matched to a gene: 4. Looked up from germline, CDR1 is SGHRS and CDR2 is YFSETQ. The CDR3 sequence: CASSPRLAGGETQYF. CDR3 sequence (DNA): TGCGCCAGCAGCCCAAGACTAGCGGGAGGGGAGACCCAGTACTTC.

The rearrangement uses TRBV28 and TRBJ1-2; the D gene is possibly TRBD1 (5 bases). Germline V lookup: CDR1 MDHEN, CDR2 SYDVKM. The CDR3 is 13 residues long. V lost 2 bases to trimming and J lost 8 bases, with 12 bases between them. This chain's CDR3 is CASSLRGVGGYTF. The CDR3 coding sequence is TGTGCCAGCAGTTTACGGGGGGTGGGGGGCTACACCTTC.

The genes are TRBV5-1 and TRBJ1-1; D remains ambiguous. The V gene lost 5 bases and the J gene lost 5 bases, with 10 bases spanning the gap. The CDR3 runs 12 residues. Germline CDR1 reads SGHRS; CDR2 reads YFSETQ. The CDR3 spells CASRLTDTEAFF. CDR3 DNA: TGCGCCAGCAGATTAACTGATACTGAAGCTTTCTTT.

This sequence joins TRBV30 and TRBJ2-7, with D maybe TRBD1 (6 bases). The CDR3 loop spans 12 amino acids. Germline-derived CDR1 and CDR2 are GTSNPN and SVGIG (reference sequence). V was pared by 3 bases and J by 4 bases, with 10 bases between. Written as DNA, the CDR3 is TGTGCCTGGAGAGCGCAGGGGTACGAGCAGTACTTC. Its protein product is CAWRAQGYEQYF. The variable domain in full, completed from reference TRBV30 and TRBJ2-7, reads SQTIHQWPATLVQPVGSPLSLECTVEGTSNPNLYWYRQAAGRGLQLLFYSVGIGQISSEVPQNLSASRPQDRQFILSSKKLLLSDSGFYLCAWRAQGYEQYFGPGTRLTVT.

The J gene is TRBJ2-7, the V gene TRBV27; 12 nucleotides match TRBD2. V lost 5 bases to trimming and J lost 4 bases; unmatched junction nucleotides: 3. The germline V gene encodes CDR1 MNHEY and CDR2 SMNVEV (reference sequence). The CDR3 sequence is 14 residues long. The DNA for the CDR3 is TGTGCCAGCAGTCCTAGCGGGGGGGCGTACGAGCAGTACTTC. It specifies CASSPSGGAYEQYF.

The chain couples TRBV7-2 to TRBJ1-6; tentative D call: TRBD1 (5 bases). The V end lost 5 bases, the J end lost 8 bases, and 10 bases lay between the germline ends. Germline V gene lookup returns CDR1 SGHTA and CDR2 FQGNSA. There are 13 residues in the CDR3. The CDR3, as DNA: TGTGCCAGCAGCCCTCCGGGGGATTCACCCCTCCACTTT. It encodes CASSPPGDSPLHF.

This chain uses TRBV9 with TRBJ1-1; TRBD1 might be the D (6 bases). V was clipped by 4 bases and J by 4 bases, with 14 bases between them. Germline-derived CDR1 and CDR2 are SGDLS and YYNGEE. The CDR3 is 14 amino acids. DNA of the CDR3: TGTGCCAGCAGCCCTACTACAGGGTTCACTGAAGCTTTCTTT. Translating gives CASSPTTGFTEAFF.

This rearrangement joins TRBV6-5 to TRBJ2-2; 10 positions agree with TRBD1. There are 15 residues in the CDR3. The ends lost 6 bases at V and 3 bases at J; junction bases unmatched: 4. The germline V gene has CDR1 MNHEY and CDR2 SVGAGI. The CDR3 DNA is TGTGCCAGCAGAAGGGACAGGGGATACACCGGGGAGCTGTTTTTT. It is translated as CASRRDRGYTGELFF.

The chain recombines TRBV6-5 with TRBJ1-4; a possible D gene is TRBD1 (5 bases). Germline values: CDR1 MNHEY, CDR2 SVGAGI. Between the trimmed V and J ends, which lost 5 bases and 2 bases, there was a span of 9 bases. The CDR3 loop spans 14 amino acids. The CDR3 DNA reads as TGTGCCAGCAGTCCAGGGTTCACTAATGAAAAACTGTTTTTT. This translates into CASSPGFTNEKLFF.

The rearrangement joins TRBV10-3 to TRBJ1-1, with D possibly being TRBD1 (5 bases). Germline assignment: CDR1 ENHRY and CDR2 SYGVKD. V was shortened by 4 bases and J by 11 bases, with 17 bases between the two germline ends. The CDR3 spans 13 residues. In DNA, the CDR3 is TGTGCCATCAGTGGGGGGACTTCCATGGCGGCTTTCTTT. It translates to CAISGGTSMAAFF.

The chain has TRBV13 and TRBJ2-5; D is uncertain. Germline loops: CDR1 PRHDT, CDR2 FYEKMQ (reference sequence). The length of the CDR3 is 11 residues. Between the trimmed V and J ends, which lost 0 bases and 13 bases, there was a span of 9 bases. This chain's CDR3 is CASSLGGVRYF. The CDR3 bases are TGTGCCAGCAGCTTAGGTGGTGTGCGGTACTTC.

V usage is TRBV27 and J usage is TRBJ2-3, with D possibly matching TRBD2 (5 bases). The CDR3 length is 15 residues. The germline gives CDR1 MNHEY, CDR2 SMNVEV (reference sequence). The V end was cut by 3 bases, the J end by 6 bases, with 16 bases between. CDR3 sequence reads: CASSFIGVSRDTQYF. Here the CDR3 DNA reads TGTGCCAGCAGTTTCATCGGGGTTTCCCGGGATACGCAGTATTTT.